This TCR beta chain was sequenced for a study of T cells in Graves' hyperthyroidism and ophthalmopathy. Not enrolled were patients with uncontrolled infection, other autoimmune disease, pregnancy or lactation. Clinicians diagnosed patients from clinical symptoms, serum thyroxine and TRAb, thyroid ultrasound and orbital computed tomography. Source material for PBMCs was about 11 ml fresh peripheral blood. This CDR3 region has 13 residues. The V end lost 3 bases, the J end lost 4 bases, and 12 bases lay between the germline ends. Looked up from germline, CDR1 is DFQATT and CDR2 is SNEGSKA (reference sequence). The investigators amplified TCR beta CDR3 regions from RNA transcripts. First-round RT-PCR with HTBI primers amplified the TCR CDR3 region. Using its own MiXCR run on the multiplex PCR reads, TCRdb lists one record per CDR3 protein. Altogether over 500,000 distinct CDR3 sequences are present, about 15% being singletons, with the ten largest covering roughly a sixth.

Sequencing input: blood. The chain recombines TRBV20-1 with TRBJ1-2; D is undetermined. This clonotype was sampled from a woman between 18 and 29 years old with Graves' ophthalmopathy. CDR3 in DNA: TGCAGTGCTAGGCTACCAGGACCCTATGGCTACACCTTC. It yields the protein CSARLPGPYGYTF.